Each of the 20 T cell receptor beta chains below was sequenced from the same sample in a study of cytomegalovirus exposure and HLA in healthy donors. It was with 60 Vbeta and 13 Jbeta primers that the PCR ran. Clones were read by immunoSEQ multiplex PCR, and TCRdb kept only the in-frame ones, dropping some. Of 90,000 to 100,000 clones listed, 82% are singletons. Sequences were obtained from PBMCs. Receptors originate from a man aged 50-60 years in good health and CMV-seronegative.

The rearrangement uses TRBV4-1 and TRBJ1-1, with D hard to call. This CDR3 is 15 amino acids long. The V gene's germline CDR1 is MGHRA and CDR2 YSYEKL. V shed 1 base and J shed 0 bases, with 9 bases lying between them. The CDR3 region is CASSQALQLNTEAFF. DNA of the CDR3: TGCGCCAGCAGCCAAGCCTTACAGCTGAACACTGAAGCTTTCTTT.

The chain combines TRBV6-5 with TRBJ2-7; D perhaps matches TRBD2 (5 bases). This CDR3 is 15 amino acids long. Germline-derived CDR1 and CDR2 are MNHEY and SVGAGI. V was shortened by 6 bases and J by 0 bases, with 15 bases between the two germline ends. CDR3 sequence reads: CASRPGWESSYEQYF. In DNA, the CDR3 is TGTGCCAGCAGGCCCGGTTGGGAGAGCTCCTACGAGCAGTACTTC.

The chain joins TRBV30 to TRBJ2-2; TRBD2 agrees at 14 bases. Trimming removed 2 bases from V and 7 bases from J; junction bases left unmatched: 6. Germline CDR1 GTSNPN, CDR2 SVGIG (reference sequence). The length of the CDR3 is 16 residues. CDR3 amino acids: CAWSRGLAGVIGELFF. In DNA, the CDR3 is TGTGCCTGGAGTCGGGGACTAGCGGGAGTGATCGGGGAGCTGTTTTTT.

V is TRBV6-1 and J is TRBJ1-5; D gene unclear. CDR1 is MNHNS and CDR2 is SASEGT in the germline V gene. This CDR3 is built from 15 residues. The ends were cut back, 2 bases at V and 5 bases at J, with 13 bases in the middle. DNA of the CDR3: TGTGCCAGCAGTGAAAGGGAGTACGGTTATCAGCCCCAGCATTTT. Residues: CASSEREYGYQPQHF.

This chain links TRBV5-6 with TRBJ2-1; TRBD2 matches 9 bases. The germline V gene encodes CDR1 SGHDT and CDR2 YYEEEE. Trimming cost V 4 bases and J 3 bases; bases outside gene matches: 14. CDR3 length: 18 residues. CDR3 sequence (DNA): TGTGCCAGCAGCCCGAGCGCGGGAGGGCCTATGATCTACAATGAGCAGTTCTTC. Translation gives CASSPSAGGPMIYNEQFF.

The V call is TRBV19, the J call TRBJ2-5; the match to TRBD1 covers 9 bases. The length of the CDR3 is 14 residues. Germline CDR1 LNHDA, CDR2 SQIVND (reference sequence). With 6 bases clipped from V and 6 bases from J, the junction kept 8 bases outside the gene matches. Here the CDR3 DNA reads TGTGCCAGTAGACCCGGGACAGGGAGGAAGACCCAGTACTTC. This encodes CASRPGTGRKTQYF.

Worth noting for this clone: Relative to the germline gene, one junction end is altered; a read error may explain this. The chain joins TRBV6-6 to TRBJ2-7, with D tentatively TRBD2 (5 bases). Germline V gene lookup returns CDR1 MNHNY and CDR2 SVGAGI (reference sequence). The CDR3 loop spans 15 amino acids. Here the CDR3 DNA reads TGTGCCAACAGTTACTCCCGTAGCGAAACCTACGAGCAGTACTTC. Translating it yields CANSYSRSETYEQYF.

The chain has TRBV21-1 and TRBJ1-5; the table's D call TRBD1 went unverified against the DNA. TRBV21-1 is annotated as a pseudogene. The CDR3 covers 16 residues. The CDR3 region has the DNA TGTGCCAGCAGCAAAAGTTTGGACAGGGGCAATCAGCCCCAGCATTTT. The encoded protein is CASSKSLDRGNQPQHF.

As for this clone: Other DNA sequences within the sample encode an identical CDR3. This rearrangement joins TRBV20-1 to TRBJ1-1; tentatively, D is TRBD1 (5 bases). The ends were cut back, 3 bases at V and 5 bases at J, with 7 bases in the middle. The CDR3 extends over 11 amino acids. The germline gives CDR1 DFQATT, CDR2 SNEGSKA (reference sequence). The CDR3 is CSASGGTEAFF. Written as DNA, the CDR3 is TGCAGTGCTAGTGGGGGGACTGAAGCTTTCTTT.

The CDR3 is CASTSEGELFF. The CDR3 DNA follows: TGTGCCAGCACTTCGGAGGGGGAGCTGTTTTTT. The chain couples TRBV28 to TRBJ2-2; D is unclear. V was cut by 7 bases and J by 8 bases, with 8 bases left in between. Looked up from germline, CDR1 is MDHEN and CDR2 is SYDVKM. The CDR3 runs to 11 residues.

The gene calls are TRBV6-5 and TRBJ2-5; tentatively, D is TRBD2 (5 bases). This CDR3 has 15 amino acids. The germline V gene encodes CDR1 MNHEY and CDR2 SVGAGI. V lost 0 bases to trimming and J lost 2 bases, with 10 bases between them. The CDR3 sequence is CASSYSRRRQETQYF. The CDR3 DNA follows: TGTGCCAGCAGTTACTCGCGGAGGAGACAAGAGACCCAGTACTTC.

The chain has TRBV27 and TRBJ2-7; 11 bases are a match to TRBD1. Germline values: CDR1 MNHEY, CDR2 SMNVEV (reference sequence). The trim removed 10 bases at V and 4 bases at J, leaving 3 bases unmatched. The CDR3 runs 12 residues. The CDR3 coding sequence is TGTGCCACAGGACAGGGGGCGTACGAGCAGTACTTC. Its protein product is CATGQGAYEQYF.

The chain links TRBV5-6 to TRBJ2-7, with TRBD1 matching 7 bases. The CDR3 length is 16 residues. V trimming: 1 base; J trimming: 0 bases; junction bases outside the gene matches: 7. CDR1 is SGHDT, CDR2 YYEEEE, per germline. The chain's CDR3 is CASSLRTGTHSYEQYF. In DNA form, the CDR3 reads TGTGCCAGCAGCTTGCGGACAGGAACGCACTCCTACGAGCAGTACTTC.

V and J are TRBV27 and TRBJ2-7; 7 bases are shared with TRBD2. The CDR3 runs to 13 residues. The germline V gene has CDR1 MNHEY and CDR2 SMNVEV (reference sequence). After removal of 8 bases from V and 0 bases from J, the junction contained 4 bases not matched to a gene. CDR3 sequence: CASSSGSSYEQYF. The CDR3 region has the DNA TGTGCCAGCTCTAGCGGCTCCTCCTACGAGCAGTACTTC.

V is TRBV4-1 and J is TRBJ1-4; 8 bases are shared with TRBD1. This CDR3 region has 15 residues. The ends lost 4 bases at V and 8 bases at J; junction bases unmatched: 9. Germline CDR1 reads MGHRA; CDR2 reads YSYEKL. For the CDR3, the DNA is TGCGCCAGCAGCCTCCTACAGGGGGTATACGAAAAACTGTTTTTT. This gives the protein CASSLLQGVYEKLFF.

This sequence joins TRBV18 and TRBJ1-5; D remains ambiguous. This CDR3 has 13 amino acids. Between the trimmed V and J ends, which lost 1 base and 6 bases, there was a span of 7 bases. Germline V CDR1 and CDR2: KGHSH, LQKENI. CDR3 region: CASSPLNGQPQHF. As DNA, the CDR3 is TGTGCCAGCTCACCACTTAACGGTCAGCCCCAGCATTTT. Filled out from reference TRBV18 and TRBJ1-5, the complete variable domain reads NAGVMQNPRHLVRRRGQEARLRCSPMKGHSHVYWYRQLPEEGLKFMVYLQKENIIDESGMPKERFSAEFPKEGPSILRIQQVVRGDSAAYFCASSPLNGQPQHFGDGTRLSIL.

The rearrangement uses TRBV28 and TRBJ1-5, with D perhaps TRBD1 (5 bases). Trimming removed 7 bases at V and 0 bases at J, with 25 bases between. The CDR3 extends over 19 amino acids. Germline lookup yields CDR1 MDHEN and CDR2 SYDVKM. This chain's CDR3 is CASKTLLDSRAYSNQPQHF. CDR3 DNA: TGTGCCAGCAAAACCCTCTTAGACAGTAGGGCTTATAGCAATCAGCCCCAGCATTTT.

The chain uses TRBV2 and TRBJ1-2; D is perhaps TRBD1 (5 bases). Trimming cost V 1 base and J 7 bases, with 10 bases left between them. The germline V gene encodes CDR1 SNHLY and CDR2 FYNNEI. The CDR3 consists of 13 residues. CDR3 in amino acids: CASSEGGVSGYTF. The CDR3, as DNA: TGTGCCAGCAGTGAAGGGGGGGTCTCTGGCTACACCTTC.

Notes on this clone: At one end, the junction sequence differs from germline, possibly due to a read error. J is TRBJ2-1 and V is TRBV6-1, with D possibly being TRBD2 (5 bases). CDR3 length: 15 amino acids. From germline, CDR1 is MNHNS and CDR2 SASEGT. CDR3 loop: CASSEAPGSSNEQFF. CDR3 coding DNA: TGTGCCAGCAGTGAAGCGCCGGGATCCTCCAATGAGCAGTTCTTC.

This chain uses TRBV4-1 with TRBJ1-5; the D is unclear. Germline V gene data show CDR1 as MGHRA and CDR2 as YSYEKL. V was pared by 1 base and J by 8 bases, with 21 bases between. This CDR3 spans 17 amino acids. The CDR3 protein is CASSQGGGITKREPQHF. Written as DNA, the CDR3 is TGCGCCAGCAGCCAAGGTGGAGGTATCACTAAAAGGGAGCCCCAGCATTTT.